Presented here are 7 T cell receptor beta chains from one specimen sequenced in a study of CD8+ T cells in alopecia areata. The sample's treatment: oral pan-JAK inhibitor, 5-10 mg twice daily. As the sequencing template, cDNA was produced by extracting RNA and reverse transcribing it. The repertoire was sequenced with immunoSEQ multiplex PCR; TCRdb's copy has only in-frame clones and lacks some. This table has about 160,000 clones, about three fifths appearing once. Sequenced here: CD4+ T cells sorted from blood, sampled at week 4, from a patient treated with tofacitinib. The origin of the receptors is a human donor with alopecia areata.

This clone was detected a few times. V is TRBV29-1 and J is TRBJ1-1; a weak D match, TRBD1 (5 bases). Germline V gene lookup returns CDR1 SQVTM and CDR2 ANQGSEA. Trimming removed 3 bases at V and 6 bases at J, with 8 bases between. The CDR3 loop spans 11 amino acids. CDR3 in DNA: TGCAGCGTTGAGGGGCGGGCTGAAGCTTTCTTT. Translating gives CSVEGRAEAFF.

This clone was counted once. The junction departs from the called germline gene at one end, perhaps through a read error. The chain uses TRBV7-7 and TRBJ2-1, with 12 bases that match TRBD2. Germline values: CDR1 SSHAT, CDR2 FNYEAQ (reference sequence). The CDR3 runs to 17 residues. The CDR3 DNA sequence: TGTGCTAGCAGCCCAACGACTAGCGGGGGCCCTTACAATGAGCAGTTCTTC. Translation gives CASSPTTSGGPYNEQFF.

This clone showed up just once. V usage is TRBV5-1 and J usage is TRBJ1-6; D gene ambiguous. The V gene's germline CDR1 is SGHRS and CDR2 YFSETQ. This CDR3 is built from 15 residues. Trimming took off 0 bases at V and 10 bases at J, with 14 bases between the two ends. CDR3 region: CASSLAEGSFSPLHF. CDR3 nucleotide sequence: TGCGCCAGCAGCTTGGCCGAGGGCAGTTTCTCACCCCTCCACTTT.

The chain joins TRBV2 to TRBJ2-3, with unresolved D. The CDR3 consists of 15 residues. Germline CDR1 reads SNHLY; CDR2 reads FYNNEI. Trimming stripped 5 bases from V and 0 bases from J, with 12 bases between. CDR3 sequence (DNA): TGTGCCAGCAGTCGCGGCCCTACTAGCACAGATACGCAGTATTTT. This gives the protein CASSRGPTSTDTQYF.

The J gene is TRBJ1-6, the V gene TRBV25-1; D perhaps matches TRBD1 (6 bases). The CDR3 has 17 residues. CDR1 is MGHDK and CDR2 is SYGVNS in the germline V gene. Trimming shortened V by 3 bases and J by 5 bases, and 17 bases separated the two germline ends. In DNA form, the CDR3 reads TGTGCCAGCAGTGAGGGGGTCGCGGGGGCTAATAATTCACCCCTCCACTTT. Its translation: CASSEGVAGANNSPLHF.

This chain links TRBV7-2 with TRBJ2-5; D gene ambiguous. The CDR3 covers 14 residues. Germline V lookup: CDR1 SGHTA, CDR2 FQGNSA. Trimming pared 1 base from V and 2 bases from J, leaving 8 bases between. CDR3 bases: TGTGCCAGCAGCTTAGGGACGAGACAAGAGACCCAGTACTTC. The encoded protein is CASSLGTRQETQYF.

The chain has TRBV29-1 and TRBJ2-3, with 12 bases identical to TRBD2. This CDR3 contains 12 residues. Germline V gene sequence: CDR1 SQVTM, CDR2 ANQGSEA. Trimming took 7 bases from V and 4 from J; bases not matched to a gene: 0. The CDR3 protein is CSGTSGADTQYF. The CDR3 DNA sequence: TGCAGCGGGACTAGCGGGGCAGATACGCAGTATTTT.